The source of this TCR beta chain is a study of shared clonotypes between healthy human individuals. Overall study context: Plates per donor: three CD4 naive, three CD4 memory, two CD8 naive, one CD8 memory.

The data were produced by immunoSEQ multiplex PCR, yet TCRdb's version contains in-frame clones alone and is incomplete. In the table there are a few million clones, more than 80% of which are singletons. The junction had 9 bases not matched to a gene; V was cut back by 5 bases and J by 4 bases. This CDR3 is built from 15 residues. The germline gives CDR1 SGHTA, CDR2 FQGNSA. Study-level results: Rarefaction analysis demonstrated incomplete sorted-subset sequencing notwithstanding large depth.

Worth noting for this clone: What it recognizes is unknown.

Sequencing used naive CD4+ T cells from PBMCs. Subset reported: CD45RA+ positively selected. V usage is TRBV7-2 and J usage is TRBJ2-7; 9 bases line up with TRBD2. The sequence was obtained from a man aged 18 to 29 in good health. Some clones in this sample may be carry-over from other donors' samples. The CDR3 DNA reads as TGTGCCAGCAGCATTAGCGGGAGTCTAGATTACGAGCAGTACTTC. Encoded protein: CASSISGSLDYEQYF.